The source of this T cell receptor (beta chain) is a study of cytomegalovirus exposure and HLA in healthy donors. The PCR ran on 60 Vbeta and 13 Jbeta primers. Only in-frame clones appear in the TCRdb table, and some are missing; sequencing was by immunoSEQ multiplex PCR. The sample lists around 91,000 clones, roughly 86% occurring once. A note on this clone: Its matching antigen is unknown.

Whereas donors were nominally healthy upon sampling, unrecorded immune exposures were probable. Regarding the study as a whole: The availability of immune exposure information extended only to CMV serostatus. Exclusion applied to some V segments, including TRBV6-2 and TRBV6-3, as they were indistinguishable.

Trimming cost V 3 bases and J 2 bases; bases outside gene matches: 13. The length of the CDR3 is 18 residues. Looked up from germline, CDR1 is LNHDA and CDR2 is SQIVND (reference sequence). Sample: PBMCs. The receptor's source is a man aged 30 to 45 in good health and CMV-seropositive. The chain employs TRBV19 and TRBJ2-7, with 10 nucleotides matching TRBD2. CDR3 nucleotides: TGTGCCAGTAGTATGTCCCACCCGACTAGCGGGCTTACCTACGAGCAGTACTTC. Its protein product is CASSMSHPTSGLTYEQYF.